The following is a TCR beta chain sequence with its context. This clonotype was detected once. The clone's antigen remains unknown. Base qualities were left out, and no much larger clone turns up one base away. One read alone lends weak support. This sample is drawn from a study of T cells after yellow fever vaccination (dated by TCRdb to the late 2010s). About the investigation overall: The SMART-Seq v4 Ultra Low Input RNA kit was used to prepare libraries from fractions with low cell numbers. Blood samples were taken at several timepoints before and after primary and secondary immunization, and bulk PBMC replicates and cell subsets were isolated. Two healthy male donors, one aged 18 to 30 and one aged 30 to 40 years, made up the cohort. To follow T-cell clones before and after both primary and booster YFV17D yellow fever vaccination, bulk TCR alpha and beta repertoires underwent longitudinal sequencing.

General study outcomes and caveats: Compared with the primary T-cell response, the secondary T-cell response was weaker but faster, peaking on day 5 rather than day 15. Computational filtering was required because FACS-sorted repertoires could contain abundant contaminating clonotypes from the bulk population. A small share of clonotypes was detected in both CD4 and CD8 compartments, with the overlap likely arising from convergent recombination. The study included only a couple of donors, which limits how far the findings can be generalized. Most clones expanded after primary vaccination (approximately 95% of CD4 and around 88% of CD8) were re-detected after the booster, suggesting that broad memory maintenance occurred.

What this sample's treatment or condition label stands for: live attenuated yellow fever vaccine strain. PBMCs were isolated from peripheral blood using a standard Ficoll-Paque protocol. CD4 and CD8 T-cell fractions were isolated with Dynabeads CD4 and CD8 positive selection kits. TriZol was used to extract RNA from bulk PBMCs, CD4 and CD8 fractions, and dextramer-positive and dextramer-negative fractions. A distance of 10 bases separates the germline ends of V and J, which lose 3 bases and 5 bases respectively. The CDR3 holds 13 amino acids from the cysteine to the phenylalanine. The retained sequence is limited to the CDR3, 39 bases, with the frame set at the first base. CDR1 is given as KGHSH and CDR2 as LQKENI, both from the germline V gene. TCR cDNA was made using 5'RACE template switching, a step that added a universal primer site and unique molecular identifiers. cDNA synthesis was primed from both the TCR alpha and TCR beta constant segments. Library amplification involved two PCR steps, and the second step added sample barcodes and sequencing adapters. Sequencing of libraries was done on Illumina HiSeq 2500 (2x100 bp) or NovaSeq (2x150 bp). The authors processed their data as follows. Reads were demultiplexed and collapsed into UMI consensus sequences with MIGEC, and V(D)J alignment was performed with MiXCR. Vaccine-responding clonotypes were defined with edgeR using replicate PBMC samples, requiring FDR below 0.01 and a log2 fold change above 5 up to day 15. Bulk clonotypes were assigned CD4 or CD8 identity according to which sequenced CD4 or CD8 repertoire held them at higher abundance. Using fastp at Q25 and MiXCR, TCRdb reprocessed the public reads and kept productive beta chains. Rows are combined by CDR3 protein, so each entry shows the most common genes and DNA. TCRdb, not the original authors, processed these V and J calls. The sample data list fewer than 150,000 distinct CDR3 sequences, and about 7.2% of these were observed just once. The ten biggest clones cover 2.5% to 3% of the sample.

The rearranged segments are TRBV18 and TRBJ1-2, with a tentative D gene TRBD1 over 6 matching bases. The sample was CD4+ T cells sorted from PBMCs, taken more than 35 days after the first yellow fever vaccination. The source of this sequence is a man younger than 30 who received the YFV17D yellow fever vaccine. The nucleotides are TGTGCCAGCTCACCGGGACAAAAATATGGCTACACCTTC. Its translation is CASSPGQKYGYTF.